What follows is one T cell receptor beta chain and its context. The antigen is unknown. This specimen belongs to a study of cytomegalovirus exposure and HLA in healthy donors. With 60 Vbeta and 13 Jbeta primers, the PCR was carried out. Method: immunoSEQ multiplex PCR; TCRdb's copy keeps in-frame clones and lacks some. This sample has about 110,000 clones, with roughly 70% found just once. Overall study findings and caveats: Most CMV-associated TCR beta chains appeared HLA-restricted in a later analysis. The study labeled around 160 TCR beta chains cytomegalovirus-associated. Other equally common chains were less clonally expanded than HLA-associated TCR beta chains, a later analysis showed. With later analysis, a missense DCLRE1C variant became linked to TCR beta V- and J-gene trimming.

What was sequenced was PBMCs. The receptor was derived from a man aged 35 to 55 in good health and CMV-seronegative.

The chain's CDR3 is CASSRTTSGGQETQYF. In DNA form, the CDR3 reads TGTGCCAGCAGTCGAACGACTAGCGGGGGACAAGAGACCCAGTACTTC. V gene TRBV6-6 combines with J gene TRBJ2-5; 12 nucleotides match TRBD2. V lost 5 bases to trimming and J lost 2 bases; unmatched junction nucleotides: 6. The CDR3 runs 16 residues. CDR1 is MNHNY and CDR2 is SVGAGI in the germline V gene (reference sequence).